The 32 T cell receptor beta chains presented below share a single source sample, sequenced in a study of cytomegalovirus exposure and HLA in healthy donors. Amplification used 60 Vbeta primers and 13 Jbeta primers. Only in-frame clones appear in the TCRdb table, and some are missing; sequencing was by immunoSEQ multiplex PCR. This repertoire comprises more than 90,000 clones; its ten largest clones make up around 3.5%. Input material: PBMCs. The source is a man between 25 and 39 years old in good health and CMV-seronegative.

DNA of the CDR3: TGTGCCAGCACGGGGGGGCGCGCTGTGAATCAGCCCCAGCATTTT. Translation: CASTGGRAVNQPQHF. The chain is built from TRBV2 and TRBJ1-5, with D possibly matching TRBD1 (6 bases). Germline CDR1 is SNHLY and CDR2 is FYNNEI. Deletions cut 7 bases from V and 4 bases from J, with 17 bases between. The CDR3 length is 15 residues.

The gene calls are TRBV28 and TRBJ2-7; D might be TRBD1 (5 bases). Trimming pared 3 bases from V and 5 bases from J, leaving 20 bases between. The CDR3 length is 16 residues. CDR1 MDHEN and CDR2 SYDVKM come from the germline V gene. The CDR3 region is CASSFSPRAYRDEQYF. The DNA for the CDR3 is TGTGCCAGCAGTTTCTCCCCCAGGGCCTATCGGGACGAGCAGTACTTC.

The CDR3 loop is CASSLNRGTDTQYF. CDR3 nucleotides: TGCGCCAGCAGCTTGAACAGGGGAACAGATACGCAGTATTTT. V usage is TRBV5-1 and J usage is TRBJ2-3, with 7 bases lining up with TRBD1. This CDR3 is 14 amino acids long. Trimming at V came to 1 base and at J to 3 bases, leaving 2 bases not matched to a gene. The V gene's germline CDR1 is SGHRS and CDR2 YFSETQ.

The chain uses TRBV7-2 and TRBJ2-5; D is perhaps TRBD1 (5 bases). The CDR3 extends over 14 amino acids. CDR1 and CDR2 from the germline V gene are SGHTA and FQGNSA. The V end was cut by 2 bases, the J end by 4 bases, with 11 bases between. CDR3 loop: CASSLRGGAETQYF. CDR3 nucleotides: TGTGCCAGCAGCTTAAGAGGTGGGGCAGAGACCCAGTACTTC.

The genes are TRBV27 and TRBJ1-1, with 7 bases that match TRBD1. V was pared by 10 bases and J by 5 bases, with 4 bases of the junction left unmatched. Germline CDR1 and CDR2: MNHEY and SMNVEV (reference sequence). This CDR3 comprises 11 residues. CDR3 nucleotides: TGTGCCACCCACAGGGGAACTGAAGCTTTCTTT. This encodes CATHRGTEAFF.

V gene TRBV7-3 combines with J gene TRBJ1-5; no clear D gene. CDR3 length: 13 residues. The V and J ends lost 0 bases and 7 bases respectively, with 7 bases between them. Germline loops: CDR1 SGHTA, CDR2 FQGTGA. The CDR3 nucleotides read TGTGCCAGCAGCTTAACTGCGGGGCAGCCCCAGCATTTT. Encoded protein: CASSLTAGQPQHF. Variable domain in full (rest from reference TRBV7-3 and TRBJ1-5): GAGVSQTPSNKVTEKGKYVELRCDPISGHTALYWYRQSLGQGPEFLIYFQGTGAADDSGLPNDRFFAVRPEGSVSTLKIQRTERGDSAVYLCASSLTAGQPQHFGDGTRLSIL.

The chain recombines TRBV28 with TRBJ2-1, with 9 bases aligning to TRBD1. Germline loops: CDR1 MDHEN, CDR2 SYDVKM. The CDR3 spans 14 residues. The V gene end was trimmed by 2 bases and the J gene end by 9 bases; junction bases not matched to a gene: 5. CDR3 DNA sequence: TGTGCCAGCAGTTTAAACAGGGGGCCCGGTGAGCAGTTCTTC. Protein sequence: CASSLNRGPGEQFF.

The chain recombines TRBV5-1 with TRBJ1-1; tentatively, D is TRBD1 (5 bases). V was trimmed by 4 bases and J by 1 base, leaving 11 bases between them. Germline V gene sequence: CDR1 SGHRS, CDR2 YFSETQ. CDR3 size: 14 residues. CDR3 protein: CASSIQVGNTEAFF. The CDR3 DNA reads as TGCGCCAGCAGCATACAGGTGGGGAACACTGAAGCTTTCTTT.

The DNA of the CDR3 is TGCGCCAGCAGCTTGAGACTAGAATTAGATACGCAGTATTTT. It codes for CASSLRLELDTQYF. V and J are TRBV5-1 and TRBJ2-3; TRBD2 might be the D (6 bases). The CDR3 consists of 14 residues. With 1 base removed from V and 5 bases from J, the gap between germline ends came to 11 bases. CDR1 SGHRS and CDR2 YFSETQ come from the germline V gene.

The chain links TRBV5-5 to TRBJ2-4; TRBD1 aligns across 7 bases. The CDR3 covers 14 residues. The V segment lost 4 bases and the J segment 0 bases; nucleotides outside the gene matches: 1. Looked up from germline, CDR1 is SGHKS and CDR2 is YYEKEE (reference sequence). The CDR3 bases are TGTGCCAGCAGCCGACAGGGAGCCAAAAACATTCAGTACTTC. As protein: CASSRQGAKNIQYF.

CDR3 DNA sequence: TGTGCCAGCAGGGCCGGGACAGGGGGCCAGACCCAGTACTTC. It yields the protein CASRAGTGGQTQYF. This rearrangement joins TRBV2 to TRBJ2-5; 12 positions agree with TRBD1. The CDR3 length is 14 residues. The V segment lost 6 bases and the J segment 6 bases; nucleotides outside the gene matches: 5. CDR1 is SNHLY and CDR2 is FYNNEI in the germline V gene.

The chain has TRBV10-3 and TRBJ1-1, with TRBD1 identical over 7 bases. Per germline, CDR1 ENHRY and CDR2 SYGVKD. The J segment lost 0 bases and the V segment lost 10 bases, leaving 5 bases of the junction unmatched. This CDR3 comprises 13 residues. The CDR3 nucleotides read TGTGCCACCGGAGGGACAGTGAACACTGAAGCTTTCTTT. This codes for CATGGTVNTEAFF.

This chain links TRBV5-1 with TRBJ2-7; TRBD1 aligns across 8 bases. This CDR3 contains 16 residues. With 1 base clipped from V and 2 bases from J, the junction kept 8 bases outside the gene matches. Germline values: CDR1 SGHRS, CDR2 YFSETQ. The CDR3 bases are TGCGCCAGCAGCTTGTTGGGGACAGGACCCACCTACGAGCAGTACTTC. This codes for CASSLLGTGPTYEQYF.

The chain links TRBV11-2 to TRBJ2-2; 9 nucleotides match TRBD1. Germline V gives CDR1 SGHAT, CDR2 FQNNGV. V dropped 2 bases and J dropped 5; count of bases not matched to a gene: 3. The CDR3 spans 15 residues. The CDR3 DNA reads TGTGCCAGCAGCTTATTTGGGACAGGGACCGGGGAGCTGTTTTTT. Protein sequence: CASSLFGTGTGELFF. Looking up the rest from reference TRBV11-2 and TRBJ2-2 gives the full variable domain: EAGVAQSPRYKIIEKRQSVAFWCNPISGHATLYWYQQILGQGPKLLIQFQNNGVVDDSQLPKDRFSAERLKGVDSTLKIQPAKLEDSAVYLCASSLFGTGTGELFFGEGSRLTVL.

Here the CDR3 DNA reads TGTGCCAGCAGTAGGAACAGGGAGCTTAACACTGAAGCTTTCTTT. It encodes CASSRNRELNTEAFF. The chain uses TRBV6-1 and TRBJ1-1; D might be TRBD1 (6 bases). CDR1 and CDR2 from the germline V gene are MNHNS and SASEGT. The CDR3 consists of 15 residues. V was shortened by 5 bases and J by 2 bases, with 15 bases between the two germline ends.

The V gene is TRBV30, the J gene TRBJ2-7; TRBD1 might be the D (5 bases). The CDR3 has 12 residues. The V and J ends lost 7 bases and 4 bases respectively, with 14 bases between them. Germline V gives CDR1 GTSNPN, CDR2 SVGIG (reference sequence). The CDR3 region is CASDKGIYEQYF. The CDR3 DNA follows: TGTGCCTCAGACAAGGGGATTTACGAGCAGTACTTC.

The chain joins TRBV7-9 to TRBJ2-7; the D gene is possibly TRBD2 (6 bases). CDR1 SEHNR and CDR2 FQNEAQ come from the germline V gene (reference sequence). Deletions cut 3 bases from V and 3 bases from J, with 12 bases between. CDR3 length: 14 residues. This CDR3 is CASSLGAGIYEQYF. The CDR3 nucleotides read TGTGCCAGCAGCTTGGGTGCGGGGATCTACGAGCAGTACTTC.

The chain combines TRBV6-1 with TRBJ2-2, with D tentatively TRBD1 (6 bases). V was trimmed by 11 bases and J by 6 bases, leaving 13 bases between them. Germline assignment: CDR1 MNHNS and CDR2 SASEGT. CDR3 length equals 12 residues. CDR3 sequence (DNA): TGTGCCGGCAAGGCAGGGGCCGGGGAGCTGTTTTTT. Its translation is CAGKAGAGELFF.

The CDR3 DNA reads TGTGCCAGCTCACCTTCGACAGTGCGTTACTATGGCTACACCTTC. Amino acids: CASSPSTVRYYGYTF. The gene calls are TRBV18 and TRBJ1-2; D is perhaps TRBD1 (5 bases). V was pared by 3 bases and J by 3 bases, with 14 bases between. The CDR3 spans 15 residues. Germline CDR1 is KGHSH and CDR2 is LQKENI. Using reference TRBV18 and TRBJ1-2 for the parts outside the CDR3, the full variable domain is NAGVMQNPRHLVRRRGQEARLRCSPMKGHSHVYWYRQLPEEGLKFMVYLQKENIIDESGMPKERFSAEFPKEGPSILRIQQVVRGDSAAYFCASSPSTVRYYGYTFGSGTRLTVV.

CDR3 sequence (DNA): TGTGCCAGCAGCTTTAGAGTGCAAGAGACCCAGTACTTC. As protein: CASSFRVQETQYF. The rearrangement joins TRBV7-8 to TRBJ2-5, with unresolved D. The V end lost 3 bases, the J end lost 2 bases, and 7 bases lay between the germline ends. The CDR3 runs 13 residues. CDR1 and CDR2 (germline): SGHVS, FQNEAQ.

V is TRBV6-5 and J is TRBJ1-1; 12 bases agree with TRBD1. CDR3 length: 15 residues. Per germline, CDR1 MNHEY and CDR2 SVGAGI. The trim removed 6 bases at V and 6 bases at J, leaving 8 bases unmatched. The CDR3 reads CASSPSGTGGSEAFF. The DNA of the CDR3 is TGTGCCAGCAGCCCCTCCGGGACAGGGGGCTCTGAAGCTTTCTTT.

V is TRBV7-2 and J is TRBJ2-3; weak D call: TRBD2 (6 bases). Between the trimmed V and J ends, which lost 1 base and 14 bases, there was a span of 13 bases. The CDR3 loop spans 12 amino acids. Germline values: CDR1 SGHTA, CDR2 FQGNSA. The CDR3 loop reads CASSLGASDVYF. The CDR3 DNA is TGTGCCAGCAGCTTAGGGGCTAGCGACGTGTATTTT.

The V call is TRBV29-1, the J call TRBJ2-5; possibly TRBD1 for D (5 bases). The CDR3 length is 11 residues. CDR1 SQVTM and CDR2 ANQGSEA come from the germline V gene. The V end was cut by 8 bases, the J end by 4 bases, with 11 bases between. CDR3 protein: CSLIRGETQYF. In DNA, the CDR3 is TGCAGCCTTATTAGGGGAGAGACCCAGTACTTC. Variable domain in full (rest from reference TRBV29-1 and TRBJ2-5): SAVISQKPSRDICQRGTSLTIQCQVDSQVTMMFWYRQQPGQSLTLIATANQGSEATYESGFVIDKFPISRPNLTFSTLTVSNMSPEDSSIYLCSLIRGETQYFGPGTRLLVL.

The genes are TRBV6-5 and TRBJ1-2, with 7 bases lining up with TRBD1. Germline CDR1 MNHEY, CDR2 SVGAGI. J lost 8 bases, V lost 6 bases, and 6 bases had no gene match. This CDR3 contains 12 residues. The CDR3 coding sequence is TGTGCCAGCAGCGGGACAGCCAGGGGCTACACCTTC. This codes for CASSGTARGYTF.

The DNA of the CDR3 is TGTGCCAGCAGCCCACTCCGGGGGGGCACTGAAGCTTTCTTT. It is translated as CASSPLRGGTEAFF. This chain joins TRBV7-8 and TRBJ1-1; perhaps TRBD1 as D (5 bases). Deletions cut 5 bases from V and 4 bases from J, with 14 bases between. Germline CDR1 and CDR2: SGHVS and FQNEAQ. The CDR3 spans 14 residues.

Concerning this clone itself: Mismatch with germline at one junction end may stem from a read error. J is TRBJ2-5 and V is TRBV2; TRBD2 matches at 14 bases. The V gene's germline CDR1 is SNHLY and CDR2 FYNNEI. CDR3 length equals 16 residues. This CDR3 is CASSYTGTSGGHGGDF. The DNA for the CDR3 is TGTGCCAGCAGTTATACCGGGACTAGCGGGGGCCACGGGGGGGACTTC.

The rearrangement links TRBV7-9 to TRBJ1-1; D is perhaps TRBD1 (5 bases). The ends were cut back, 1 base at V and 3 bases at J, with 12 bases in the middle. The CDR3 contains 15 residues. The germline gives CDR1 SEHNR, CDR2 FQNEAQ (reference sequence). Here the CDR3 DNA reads TGTGCCAGCAGCTTAGGGGGACGGGGGGACACTGAAGCTTTCTTT. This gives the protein CASSLGGRGDTEAFF.

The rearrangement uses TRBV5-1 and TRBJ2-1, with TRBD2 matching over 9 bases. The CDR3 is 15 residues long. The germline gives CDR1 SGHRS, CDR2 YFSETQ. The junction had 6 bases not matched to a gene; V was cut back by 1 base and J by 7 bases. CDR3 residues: CASSLRAGGTNEQFF. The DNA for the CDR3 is TGCGCCAGCAGCTTGAGAGCGGGGGGTACGAATGAGCAGTTCTTC.

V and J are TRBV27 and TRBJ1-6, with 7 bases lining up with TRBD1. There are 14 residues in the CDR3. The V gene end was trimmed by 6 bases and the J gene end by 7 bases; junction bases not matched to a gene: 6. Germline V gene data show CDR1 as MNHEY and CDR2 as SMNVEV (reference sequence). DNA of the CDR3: TGTGCCAGCAGGAGGACAGGTGAGAATTCACCCCTCCACTTT. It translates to CASRRTGENSPLHF.

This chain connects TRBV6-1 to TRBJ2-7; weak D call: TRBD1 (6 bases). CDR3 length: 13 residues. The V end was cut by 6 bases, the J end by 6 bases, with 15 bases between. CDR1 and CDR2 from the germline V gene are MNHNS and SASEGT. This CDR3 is CASRLLQGGEQYF. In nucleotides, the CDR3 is TGTGCCAGCAGGCTTTTACAGGGTGGCGAGCAGTACTTC.

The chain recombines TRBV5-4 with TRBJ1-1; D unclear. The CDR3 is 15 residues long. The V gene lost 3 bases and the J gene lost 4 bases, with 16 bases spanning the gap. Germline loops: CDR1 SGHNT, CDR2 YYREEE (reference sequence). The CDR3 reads CASSSVVREGTEAFF. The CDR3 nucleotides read TGTGCCAGCAGCTCGGTGGTTCGGGAGGGCACTGAAGCTTTCTTT.

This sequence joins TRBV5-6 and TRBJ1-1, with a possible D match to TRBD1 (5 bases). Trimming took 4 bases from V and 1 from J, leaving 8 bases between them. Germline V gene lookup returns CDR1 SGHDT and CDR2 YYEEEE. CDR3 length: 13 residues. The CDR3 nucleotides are TGTGCCAGCAGCCCGGACAAGAACACTGAAGCTTTCTTT. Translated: CASSPDKNTEAFF.